The 9 T cell receptor beta chains below all came from one sample that was sequenced in a study of Ad26.COV2.S vaccination and SARS-CoV-2 variants. Some clones are missing from TCRdb's copy, which holds only in-frame ones; the method was immunoSEQ multiplex PCR. The sample records 300,000 to 400,000 clones, 70% to 90% being singletons. Treatment noted: around 19 received Ad26.COV2.S at low or high dose, single or two shots; about 5 received placebo; per-sample allocation not given. Samples came from day 63 after the first vaccine or placebo injection. The input for sequencing was peripheral blood, taken in a trial of Ad26.COV2.S vaccine versus placebo. The receptor source for this set is a person between 18 and 65 years old who received the Ad26.COV2.S COVID-19 vaccine or a placebo.

The chain joins TRBV18 to TRBJ2-4; D unresolved. The CDR3 has 12 residues. Germline CDR1 KGHSH, CDR2 LQKENI. The V and J ends lost 3 bases and 2 bases respectively, with 2 bases between them. The CDR3 spells CASSPSKNIQYF. The CDR3 nucleotides are TGTGCCAGCTCACCCTCCAAAAACATTCAGTACTTC.

The chain uses TRBV28 and TRBJ1-2; 9 positions match TRBD1. J was trimmed by 4 bases and V by 6 bases; bases with no gene match: 12. Germline CDR1 reads MDHEN; CDR2 reads SYDVKM. The CDR3 consists of 16 residues. The CDR3 nucleotides are TGTGCCAGCAGCTCCGGGACAGGGATCCTTGGCTATGGCTACACCTTC. Translation gives CASSSGTGILGYGYTF.

A single count supports this clone. This chain links TRBV18 with TRBJ2-5, with TRBD1 matching over 8 bases. Germline V gene data show CDR1 as KGHSH and CDR2 as LQKENI. V was pared by 0 bases and J by 5 bases, with 8 bases of the junction left unmatched. CDR3 size: 16 residues. CDR3 amino acids: CASSPPSGGAGETQYF. The CDR3, as DNA: TGTGCCAGCTCACCACCTTCAGGGGGCGCAGGGGAGACCCAGTACTTC.

This clone was recorded once. The chain couples TRBV5-1 to TRBJ2-5; D is possibly TRBD1 or TRBD2 (5 bases each). V lost 4 bases to trimming and J lost 4 bases, with 14 bases between them. CDR1 and CDR2 (germline): SGHRS, YFSETQ. The CDR3 length is 14 residues. The CDR3 protein is CASSDGTEGETQYF. The CDR3 DNA sequence: TGCGCCAGCAGCGACGGGACCGAGGGAGAGACCCAGTACTTC.

This chain links TRBV11-2 with TRBJ2-5; either TRBD1 or TRBD2 may supply D (5 bases each). Germline values: CDR1 SGHAT, CDR2 FQNNGV. Trimming left V 1 base short and J 5 bases short, with 14 bases between. The CDR3 spans 15 residues. In nucleotides, the CDR3 is TGTGCCAGCAGCTTAGTTTACAGGCGCGGGGAGACCCAGTACTTC. Protein: CASSLVYRRGETQYF.

This chain joins TRBV7-7 and TRBJ1-1, with D possibly matching TRBD1 (5 bases). Germline loops: CDR1 SSHAT, CDR2 FNYEAQ (reference sequence). Trimming shortened V by 1 base and J by 3 bases, and 15 bases separated the two germline ends. The CDR3 spans 16 residues. The chain's CDR3 is CASSLVWGEGDTEAFF. The CDR3 bases are TGTGCCAGCAGCTTAGTGTGGGGGGAAGGGGACACTGAAGCTTTCTTT.

V is TRBV7-3 and J is TRBJ2-3; no definite D call. The CDR3 loop spans 14 amino acids. CDR1 and CDR2 from the germline V gene are SGHTA and FQGTGA. V was clipped by 8 bases and J by 0 bases, with 12 bases between them. Written as DNA, the CDR3 is TGTGCCAGCCGTGACGGATCTAGCACAGATACGCAGTATTTT. Amino acid sequence: CASRDGSSTDTQYF.

About this clone: One end of the junction is discordant with germline, which a read error may explain. CDR3 protein: CASSFGTSGTDTQYF. CDR3 bases: TGTGCTAGCAGCTTCGGGACTAGCGGGACAGATACGCAGTATTTT. The V call is TRBV7-7, the J call TRBJ2-3, with 12 bases aligning to TRBD2. From germline, CDR1 is SSHAT and CDR2 FNYEAQ (reference sequence). The CDR3 totals 15 residues.

This chain connects TRBV4-3 to TRBJ1-4; possibly TRBD1 for D (5 bases). This CDR3 spans 15 amino acids. Germline V gives CDR1 LGHNA, CDR2 YSLEER. V was cut by 0 bases and J by 8 bases, with 13 bases left in between. In DNA form, the CDR3 reads TGCGCCAGCAGCCAAGATCGGGACTTGGGGGAAAAACTGTTTTTT. It is translated as CASSQDRDLGEKLFF.